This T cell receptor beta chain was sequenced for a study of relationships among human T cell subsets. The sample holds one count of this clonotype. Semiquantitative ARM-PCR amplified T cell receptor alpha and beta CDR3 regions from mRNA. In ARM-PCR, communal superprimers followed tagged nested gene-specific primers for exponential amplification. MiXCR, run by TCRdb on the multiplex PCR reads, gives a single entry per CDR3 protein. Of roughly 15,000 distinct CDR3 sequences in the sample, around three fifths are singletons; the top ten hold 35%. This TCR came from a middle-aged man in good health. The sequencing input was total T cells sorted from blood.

CDR3 in amino acids: CAWTLPGGGGEQYF. In DNA, the CDR3 is TGTGCCTGGACCCTCCCCGGAGGTGGGGGCGAGCAGTACTTC. J is TRBJ2-7 and V is TRBV30; tentatively, D is TRBD1 or TRBD2 (5 bases each). CDR3 length equals 14 residues. V was cut by 4 bases and J by 6 bases, with 19 bases left in between. Germline CDR1 is GTSNPN and CDR2 is SVGIG (reference sequence).